This T cell receptor (beta chain) is from a study of beta chain features in type 1 diabetes. Since all of the isolated RNA was reverse transcribed, expressed TCRB transcripts were what got sequenced. Sequenced by immunoSEQ multiplex PCR; TCRdb stores in-frame clones only, minus some. The sample records roughly 140,000 clones, over 8.5% being singletons. With 2 bases removed from V and 1 base from J, the gap between germline ends came to 9 bases. The CDR3 runs 15 residues. Germline CDR1 reads SNHLY; CDR2 reads FYNNEI. At least ten counts were recorded for this clone. Its antigen is not known. Whole-study findings and limits: Junctions at VDJ sites from type 1 diabetes patients had fewer insertions and more deletions. The naive, central memory and Treg TCRB repertoires looked more alike in patients than they did in healthy donors. Type 1 diabetes patients had moderately but significantly shorter TCRB CDR3s in all four CD4+ subsets.

CD45RO/CCR7/CD25/CD127/CD95/CD27 separated CD4+ naive, central memory, regulatory and stem cell-like memory cells by sorting. This chain links TRBV2 with TRBJ1-5, with D uncertain. The specimen sequenced was central memory CD4+ T cells from blood. This TCR derives from a young man in good health. The CDR3 region has the DNA TGTGCCAGCAGTGAATCCGGCAGGAGCAATCAGCCCCAGCATTTT. This sequence encodes CASSESGRSNQPQHF. Looking up the rest from reference TRBV2 and TRBJ1-5 gives the full variable domain: EPEVTQTPSHQVTQMGQEVILRCVPISNHLYFYWYRQILGQKVEFLVSFYNNEISEKSEIFDDQFSVERPDGSNFTLKIRSTKLEDSAMYFCASSESGRSNQPQHFGDGTRLSIL.